Listed here are 15 T cell receptor beta chains from one sample, sequenced in a study of blood T cell repertoires in COVID-19. Measured with immunoSEQ multiplex PCR; TCRdb has only the in-frame clones, and not every one. This table has 53,000 or so clones, just under 85% appearing once. Sequenced material: peripheral blood. These receptors were collected from a human donor in a cohort sampled during active COVID-19.

This rearrangement joins TRBV28 to TRBJ2-4, with unresolved D. V was pared by 8 bases and J by 3 bases, with 8 bases between. This CDR3 is 12 amino acids long. Germline lookup yields CDR1 MDHEN and CDR2 SYDVKM. The CDR3: CASSVLKNIQYF. In DNA, the CDR3 is TGTGCCAGCTCGGTACTCAAAAACATTCAGTACTTC.

This rearrangement joins TRBV29-1 to TRBJ2-7; D gene ambiguous. The V end lost 4 bases, the J end lost 3 bases, and 19 bases lay between the germline ends. The CDR3 loop spans 15 amino acids. Looked up from germline, CDR1 is SQVTM and CDR2 is ANQGSEA. The CDR3 DNA is TGCAGCGTTGCAACGAGGCTTTCCGTAAGCTACGAGCAGTACTTC. It specifies CSVATRLSVSYEQYF.

CDR3 protein: CASSYSMTVEAFF. The CDR3 bases are TGTGCCAGCAGTTACTCGATGACTGTTGAAGCTTTCTTT. This sequence joins TRBV6-2 or TRBV6-3 and TRBJ1-1; no definite D call. Germline CDR1 is MNHEY and CDR2 is SVGEGT. V was pared by 0 bases and J by 7 bases, with 9 bases between. This CDR3 has 13 amino acids.

The J gene is TRBJ2-7, the V gene TRBV3-1 (or the pseudogene TRBV3-2); a possible D gene is TRBD2 (5 bases). The V end lost 0 bases, the J end lost 11 bases, and 20 bases lay between the germline ends. Germline-derived CDR1 and CDR2 are LGHDT and YNNKEL (reference sequence). The CDR3 consists of 15 residues. Here the CDR3 DNA reads TGTGCCAGCAGCCAAGACGGACCGAGGGAAGATCGCAAGTACTTC. It specifies CASSQDGPREDRKYF.

The chain is built from TRBV6-5 and TRBJ2-2; 8 bases align to TRBD1. The germline CDR1 and CDR2 sequences are MNHEY and SVGAGI. After removal of 5 bases from V and 4 bases from J, the junction contained 6 bases not matched to a gene. This CDR3 is built from 15 residues. In DNA, the CDR3 is TGTGCCAGCAGTCAACGGACAGGGCTCACCGGGGAGCTGTTTTTT. Protein product: CASSQRTGLTGELFF.

The J gene is TRBJ2-7, the V gene TRBV7-8; 8 bases line up with TRBD2. Trimming took 5 bases from V and 4 from J; bases not matched to a gene: 16. CDR1 is SGHVS and CDR2 is FQNEAQ in the germline V gene. The CDR3 length is 17 residues. CDR3 region: CASSPRGGERGGYEQYF. The CDR3 DNA reads TGTGCCAGCAGCCCACGGGGGGGGGAAAGGGGAGGTTACGAGCAGTACTTC.

The chain is built from TRBV7-6 and TRBJ2-7; the match to TRBD1 covers 10 bases. The CDR3 totals 16 residues. The J segment lost 6 bases and the V segment lost 2 bases, leaving 10 bases of the junction unmatched. Germline-derived CDR1 and CDR2 are SGHVS and FNYEAQ. This chain's CDR3 is CASSLNRDRGLLEQYF. The CDR3 coding sequence is TGTGCCAGCAGCTTAAACAGGGACAGGGGACTCCTCGAGCAGTACTTC.

The CDR3 coding sequence is TGTGCCAGTAGTATGGGCAGGCTACACACAGATACGCAGTATTTT. It codes for CASSMGRLHTDTQYF. This chain links TRBV19 with TRBJ2-3, with D uncertain. The germline CDR1 and CDR2 sequences are LNHDA and SQIVND (reference sequence). CDR3 length: 15 residues. V lost 3 bases, J lost 2 bases, and 12 bases lay in between. Full variable domain (remainder filled in from reference TRBV19 and TRBJ2-3): DGGITQSPKYLFRKEGQNVTLSCEQNLNHDAMYWYRQDPGQGLRLIYYSQIVNDFQKGDIAEGYSVSREKKESFPLTVTSAQKNPTAFYLCASSMGRLHTDTQYFGPGTRLTVL.

V gene TRBV5-4 combines with J gene TRBJ2-3; 8 nucleotides match TRBD1. Unmatched junction bases numbered 9, after V lost 4 bases and J lost 8 bases. Germline lookup yields CDR1 SGHNT and CDR2 YYREEE (reference sequence). The CDR3 covers 14 residues. CDR3 in DNA: TGTGCCAGCAGCCGGGACAGGCCGTCACCTACGCAGTATTTT. It translates to CASSRDRPSPTQYF. Filled out from reference TRBV5-4 and TRBJ2-3, the complete variable domain reads ETGVTQSPTHLIKTRGQQVTLRCSSQSGHNTVSWYQQALGQGPQFIFQYYREEENGRGNFPPRFSGLQFPNYSSELNVNALELDDSALYLCASSRDRPSPTQYFGPGTRLTVL.

The chain is built from TRBV27 and TRBJ2-7, with TRBD2 identical over 7 bases. Trimming cost V 1 base and J 2 bases; bases outside gene matches: 2. The CDR3 has 14 residues. CDR1 and CDR2 (germline): MNHEY, SMNVEV (reference sequence). The CDR3 coding sequence is TGTGCCAGCAGTTTATGGGAGGGGCCCTACGAGCAGTACTTC. Amino acid sequence: CASSLWEGPYEQYF.

The J gene is TRBJ2-7, the V gene TRBV6-5; 8 bases agree with TRBD2. CDR1 is MNHEY and CDR2 is SVGAGI in the germline V gene. The length of the CDR3 is 13 residues. J lost 2 bases, V lost 8 bases, and 5 bases had no gene match. The DNA for the CDR3 is TGTGCCAGCCTTCCGGGGGGGCCCTACGAGCAGTACTTC. It translates to CASLPGGPYEQYF.

This clone was detected once. The gene calls are TRBV2 and TRBJ2-2; 11 positions agree with TRBD1. This CDR3 spans 16 amino acids. The V gene end was trimmed by 2 bases and the J gene end by 7 bases; junction bases not matched to a gene: 6. Germline assignment: CDR1 SNHLY and CDR2 FYNNEI. This CDR3 is CASSELDRGRNGELFF. As DNA, the CDR3 is TGTGCCAGCAGTGAACTGGACAGGGGGCGGAACGGGGAGCTGTTTTTT.

This rearrangement joins TRBV6-2 or TRBV6-3 to TRBJ2-2; TRBD2 agrees at 7 bases. Germline CDR1 and CDR2: MNHEY and SVGEGT. The junction had 3 bases not matched to a gene; V was cut back by 2 bases and J by 3 bases. The CDR3 consists of 15 residues. The CDR3 DNA follows: TGTGCCAGCAGTTACCGCGGACTAGACACCGGGGAGCTGTTTTTT. Its protein product is CASSYRGLDTGELFF.

The chain links TRBV4-1 to TRBJ2-2; 7 bases are a match to TRBD2. This CDR3 is 15 amino acids long. V was pared by 7 bases and J by 0 bases, with 5 bases of the junction left unmatched. CDR1 is MGHRA and CDR2 is YSYEKL in the germline V gene. CDR3 DNA: TGCGCCAGCAAAGGGCGGGGGTCGAACACCGGGGAGCTGTTTTTT. As protein: CASKGRGSNTGELFF.

This rearrangement joins TRBV30 to TRBJ2-7; D possibly corresponds to TRBD1 (5 bases). CDR3 length: 12 residues. V lost 2 bases and J 9 bases, leaving 14 bases between the germline ends. Germline assignment: CDR1 GTSNPN and CDR2 SVGIG (reference sequence). The CDR3 region has the DNA TGTGCCTGGAGTAGAAGGGGAATGGGGCAGTACTTC. Its translation is CAWSRRGMGQYF.